The TCR beta chain under discussion was sequenced for a study of early T cells in non-severe SARS-CoV-2 infection. The germline V gene has CDR1 SGHRS and CDR2 YFSETQ. The J segment lost 6 bases and the V segment lost 3 bases, leaving 9 bases of the junction unmatched. The length of the CDR3 is 15 residues. This clonotype was picked up a small number of times. TCRdb reprocessed the 5' RACE reads with MiXCR, giving one entry per CDR3 protein. The sample carries nearly 60,000 distinct CDR3 sequences, approximately 12% recorded once. The rearrangement joins TRBV5-1 to TRBJ2-1; 7 bases agree with TRBD2. This TCR was sampled from an adult who was a healthcare worker with PCR-confirmed SARS-CoV-2 infection or an uninfected control (not recorded which). Sequencing was carried out using whole blood. CDR3 DNA sequence: TGCGCCAGCAGCTCTACCCTTAGCGGGCCCAATGAGCAGTTCTTC. Protein: CASSSTLSGPNEQFF.